One and the same sample provided the 24 T cell receptor beta chains below, sequenced in a study of T cell responses to AZD1222 COVID-19 vaccine. TCRdb's copy holds only in-frame clones and misses some; the assay was immunoSEQ multiplex PCR. The sample holds more than 150,000 clones; 90% to 95% are singletons and the top ten take approximately 0.64%. Sequencing was performed on peripheral blood, taken on day 0 of AZD1222 vaccination. The receptors stem from an adult in good health.

The chain joins TRBV7-6 to TRBJ2-1, with unresolved D. The CDR3 length is 16 residues. Trimming shortened V by 0 bases and J by 2 bases, and 11 bases separated the two germline ends. Germline V gives CDR1 SGHVS, CDR2 FNYEAQ. The DNA of the CDR3 is TGTGCCAGCAGCTTAGCTCCCGTTCTCACCTACAATGAGCAGTTCTTC. Its translation is CASSLAPVLTYNEQFF.

This rearrangement joins TRBV9 to TRBJ1-2, with 8 bases fitting TRBD1. Germline loops: CDR1 SGDLS, CDR2 YYNGEE. The CDR3 runs 14 residues. V shed 6 bases, J shed 6 bases, and the junction held 10 bases outside the gene matches. CDR3 in DNA: TGTGCCAGCACCGCCGGGGGGACAGGCCATGGCTACACCTTC. Translated: CASTAGGTGHGYTF.

The rearrangement joins TRBV6-1 to TRBJ1-3; D is unresolved. Germline-derived CDR1 and CDR2 are MNHNS and SASEGT. The CDR3 consists of 13 residues. Trimming shortened V by 0 bases and J by 4 bases, and 4 bases separated the two germline ends. The CDR3: CASSEAAGNTIYF. DNA for the CDR3: TGTGCCAGCAGTGAAGCGGCGGGAAACACCATATATTTT.

V and J are TRBV15 and TRBJ2-5; D might be TRBD1 (5 bases). Trimming left V 5 bases short and J 2 bases short, with 6 bases between. Germline CDR1 reads LNHNV; CDR2 reads YYDKDF (reference sequence). The CDR3 extends over 12 amino acids. The CDR3 coding sequence is TGTGCCACCAGCCCAGGGCAAGAGACCCAGTACTTC. It yields the protein CATSPGQETQYF.

The V and J genes are TRBV12-5 and TRBJ1-5; weak D call: TRBD1 (5 bases). Deletions cut 7 bases from V and 4 bases from J, with 20 bases between. In germline, CDR1 is LGHNT, CDR2 FRNRAP. The CDR3 runs to 16 residues. For the CDR3, the DNA is TGTGCTAGTGTTCCCAGATCGGGGCCCCTTAATCAGCCCCAGCATTTT. This sequence encodes CASVPRSGPLNQPQHF.

The V call is TRBV2, the J call TRBJ2-2; 9 bases map to TRBD1. The germline gives CDR1 SNHLY, CDR2 FYNNEI. The CDR3 has 14 residues. Trimming cost V 6 bases and J 7 bases; bases outside gene matches: 6. CDR3 in DNA: TGTGCCAGCAGCGAGGGACAGGGATTCGGGGAGCTGTTTTTT. The encoded protein is CASSEGQGFGELFF.

This clone was detected a few times. The chain carries TRBV28 and TRBJ1-6, with 10 bases fitting TRBD1. With 5 bases clipped from V and 8 bases from J, the junction kept 9 bases outside the gene matches. The CDR3 loop spans 16 amino acids. In germline, CDR1 is MDHEN, CDR2 SYDVKM. The CDR3 is CASSGTGVRSDSPLHF. Written as DNA, the CDR3 is TGTGCCAGCAGTGGGACAGGGGTGAGAAGCGATTCACCCCTCCACTTT.

The CDR3 spells CASARDGAYNEQFF. CDR3 nucleotides: TGTGCTAGTGCGCGGGATGGGGCCTACAATGAGCAGTTCTTC. The rearrangement uses TRBV12-5 and TRBJ2-1; a weak D match, TRBD2 (6 bases). Trimming stripped 7 bases from V and 2 bases from J, with 12 bases between. From germline, CDR1 is LGHNT and CDR2 FRNRAP. The CDR3 extends over 14 amino acids. Complete variable domain (other parts from reference TRBV12-5 and TRBJ2-1): DARVTQTPRHKVTEMGQEVTMRCQPILGHNTVFWYRQTMMQGLELLAYFRNRAPLDDSGMPKDRFSAEMPDATLATLKIQPSEPRDSAVYFCASARDGAYNEQFFGPGTRLTVL.

The chain has TRBV3-1 (or the pseudogene TRBV3-2) and TRBJ1-1, with TRBD1 identical over 8 bases. Germline lookup yields CDR1 LGHDT and CDR2 YNNKEL (reference sequence). The CDR3 extends over 14 amino acids. Trimming cost V 5 bases and J 4 bases; bases outside gene matches: 6. CDR3 nucleotide sequence: TGTGCCAGCAGCATGACAGGGGTGAGCACTGAAGCTTTCTTT. Translating gives CASSMTGVSTEAFF.

The chain recombines TRBV28 with TRBJ1-2, with 7 bases lining up with TRBD1. The germline V gene encodes CDR1 MDHEN and CDR2 SYDVKM. The CDR3 spans 15 residues. With 4 bases clipped from V and 2 bases from J, the junction kept 7 bases outside the gene matches. This CDR3 is CASSSTGEGNYGYTF. The CDR3 DNA is TGTGCCAGCAGTTCCACAGGGGAGGGGAACTATGGCTACACCTTC.

The gene calls are TRBV18 and TRBJ1-1; 8 bases are shared with TRBD1. V lost 3 bases, J lost 4 bases, and 4 bases stayed unmatched. This CDR3 comprises 14 residues. CDR1 is KGHSH and CDR2 is LQKENI in the germline V gene. Here the CDR3 reads CASSPSTGVTEAFF. CDR3 coding DNA: TGTGCCAGCTCACCTTCGACAGGGGTCACTGAAGCTTTCTTT.

This clone was seen just once. V is TRBV18 and J is TRBJ1-1; D gene ambiguous. The V gene's germline CDR1 is KGHSH and CDR2 LQKENI. The length of the CDR3 is 13 residues. V was trimmed by 3 bases and J by 6 bases, leaving 11 bases between them. The chain's CDR3 is CASSPSLDAEAFF. Here the CDR3 DNA reads TGTGCCAGCTCACCCTCCCTGGACGCTGAAGCTTTCTTT.

This sequence joins TRBV14 and TRBJ1-1; the match to TRBD1 covers 8 bases. Germline lookup yields CDR1 SGHDN and CDR2 FVKESK. The CDR3 runs to 11 residues. V was pared by 2 bases and J by 11 bases, with 1 base of the junction left unmatched. The CDR3 here is CASSQRDRAFF. CDR3 DNA sequence: TGTGCCAGCAGCCAAAGGGACAGGGCTTTCTTT.

The rearrangement uses TRBV5-4 and TRBJ2-1; TRBD1 matches at 11 bases. J gave up 4 bases and V 3 bases, and 3 bases lay outside the gene matches. Germline V CDR1 and CDR2: SGHNT, YYREEE (reference sequence). The CDR3 length is 15 residues. The CDR3 DNA reads TGTGCCAGCAGCTCGGACAGGGGGCTTTACAATGAGCAGTTCTTC. This codes for CASSSDRGLYNEQFF. Full variable domain (rest looked up from reference TRBV5-4 and TRBJ2-1): ETGVTQSPTHLIKTRGQQVTLRCSSQSGHNTVSWYQQALGQGPQFIFQYYREEENGRGNFPPRFSGLQFPNYSSELNVNALELDDSALYLCASSSDRGLYNEQFFGPGTRLTVL.

The rearrangement links TRBV6-1 to TRBJ1-4; D call uncertain. Germline CDR1 and CDR2: MNHNS and SASEGT. The CDR3 consists of 17 residues. Deletions cut 2 bases from V and 4 bases from J, with 17 bases between. CDR3 sequence: CASSERFPVIDNEKLFF. DNA of the CDR3: TGTGCCAGCAGTGAACGGTTTCCGGTTATAGATAATGAAAAACTGTTTTTT.

V gene TRBV18 combines with J gene TRBJ2-7; no clear D. CDR1 KGHSH and CDR2 LQKENI come from the germline V gene. The CDR3 totals 11 residues. V shed 3 bases and J shed 5 bases, with 5 bases lying between them. In DNA, the CDR3 is TGTGCCAGCTCACCCAATGACGAGCAGTACTTC. This translates into CASSPNDEQYF. The full variable domain, with the rest looked up from reference TRBV18 and TRBJ2-7, is NAGVMQNPRHLVRRRGQEARLRCSPMKGHSHVYWYRQLPEEGLKFMVYLQKENIIDESGMPKERFSAEFPKEGPSILRIQQVVRGDSAAYFCASSPNDEQYFGPGTRLTVT.

The genes are TRBV11-3 and TRBJ2-2, with D perhaps being TRBD1 or TRBD2 (5 bases each). V lost 5 bases, J lost 5 bases, and 15 bases lay in between. This CDR3 region has 15 residues. In germline, CDR1 is SGHNT, CDR2 YENEEA. As DNA, the CDR3 is TGTGCCAGCAGCCCCCGAGGGGCCCCGACCGGGGAGCTGTTTTTT. It encodes CASSPRGAPTGELFF.

This clone came up once. The rearrangement links TRBV4-1 to TRBJ2-2; D remains ambiguous. Trimming removed 1 base at V and 5 bases at J, with 8 bases between. CDR1 is MGHRA and CDR2 is YSYEKL in the germline V gene. CDR3 size: 14 residues. CDR3: CASSQAEKTGELFF. The CDR3 bases are TGCGCCAGCAGCCAAGCAGAGAAGACCGGGGAGCTGTTTTTT.

This chain uses TRBV7-9 with TRBJ1-4; D ambiguous. The CDR3 loop spans 16 amino acids. Germline V lookup: CDR1 SEHNR, CDR2 FQNEAQ (reference sequence). Trimming cost V 1 base and J 7 bases, with 16 bases left between them. This chain's CDR3 is CASSLGRTPVSEKLFF. The CDR3 coding sequence is TGTGCCAGCAGCTTAGGGCGCACGCCGGTTAGTGAAAAACTGTTTTTT.

The J gene is TRBJ2-6, the V gene TRBV3-1 (or the pseudogene TRBV3-2); D might be TRBD2 (5 bases). The CDR3 runs 15 residues. Germline CDR1 LGHDT, CDR2 YNNKEL (reference sequence). Trimming pared 3 bases from V and 1 base from J, leaving 7 bases between. The CDR3, as DNA: TGTGCCAGCAGCCACAGCGGATCTGGGGCCAACGTCCTGACTTTC. It is translated as CASSHSGSGANVLTF.

This clone was detected only once. The chain employs TRBV30 and TRBJ1-2; tentatively, D is TRBD1 (6 bases). Trimming removed 0 bases at V and 2 bases at J, with 16 bases between. CDR3 length: 16 amino acids. Germline loops: CDR1 GTSNPN, CDR2 SVGIG (reference sequence). CDR3 residues: CAWSVFPGDKNYGYTF. In DNA form, the CDR3 reads TGTGCCTGGAGTGTATTTCCAGGGGATAAGAACTATGGCTACACCTTC.

This chain connects TRBV24-1 to TRBJ2-5; 8 positions agree with TRBD2. The germline V gene encodes CDR1 KGHDR and CDR2 SFDVKD. The CDR3 runs to 13 residues. V trimming: 3 bases; J trimming: 7 bases; junction bases outside the gene matches: 3. This CDR3 reads CATSDMSGGTQYF. As DNA, the CDR3 is TGTGCCACCAGTGATATGAGCGGGGGGACCCAGTACTTC.

The genes are TRBV30 and TRBJ1-3; D not resolved. There are 14 residues in the CDR3. V was cut by 5 bases and J by 2 bases, with 13 bases left in between. Germline V lookup: CDR1 GTSNPN, CDR2 SVGIG (reference sequence). CDR3 in amino acids: CAWASTYTGNTIYF. The CDR3 DNA sequence: TGTGCCTGGGCCTCGACTTACACTGGAAACACCATATATTTT.

This chain uses TRBV14 with TRBJ1-4; D unresolved. The CDR3 is 14 amino acids. Looked up from germline, CDR1 is SGHDN and CDR2 is FVKESK. With 3 bases removed from V and 6 bases from J, the gap between germline ends came to 11 bases. The CDR3 bases are TGTGCCAGCAGCCATTTAGGGATGGATGAAAAACTGTTTTTT. Translated: CASSHLGMDEKLFF.